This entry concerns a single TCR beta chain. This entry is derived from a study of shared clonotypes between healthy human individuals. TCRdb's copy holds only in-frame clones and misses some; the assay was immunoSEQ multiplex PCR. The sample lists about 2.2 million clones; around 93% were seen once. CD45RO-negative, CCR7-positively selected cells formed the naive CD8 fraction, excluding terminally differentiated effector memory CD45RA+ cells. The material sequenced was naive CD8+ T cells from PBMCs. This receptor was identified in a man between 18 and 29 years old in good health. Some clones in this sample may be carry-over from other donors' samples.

The CDR3 region has the DNA TGCAGCGTTGAAGATCCTATTGGACAGGGGAGGTATGGCTACACCTTC. Translating gives CSVEDPIGQGRYGYTF. V and J are TRBV29-1 and TRBJ1-2, with 9 positions matching TRBD1. This CDR3 has 16 residues. The J segment lost 5 bases and the V segment lost 0 bases, leaving 10 bases of the junction unmatched. Germline V gives CDR1 SQVTM, CDR2 ANQGSEA.